This T cell receptor (beta chain) comes out of a study of blood T cell repertoires in COVID-19. In the study overall: Researchers got acute and convalescent COVID-19 samples from the United States, Italy and Spain. T cells, B-cell-depleted T cells, or PBMCs provided the cDNA or gDNA that served as material.

In the authors' workflow: For nucleated cells, counts were estimated from reference gene primer amplification. Produced via immunoSEQ multiplex PCR; TCRdb's table is partial and in-frame only. V and J calls and clone size are those listed in that table; D and trimming were worked out from the DNA. The repertoire holds just under 65,000 clones, with 70% to 85% as singletons. CDR3 length equals 12 residues. The germline gives CDR1 ENHRY, CDR2 SYGVKD. The V and J ends lost 3 bases and 3 bases respectively, with 6 bases between them. The sequencing input was peripheral blood. The origin of this receptor is a human donor in a cohort sampled during active COVID-19. The J gene is TRBJ2-7, the V gene TRBV10-3; D is unclear. The CDR3 region is CAISETDYEQYF. CDR3 nucleotide sequence: TGTGCCATCAGTGAAACAGACTACGAGCAGTACTTC.